The 18 T cell receptor beta chains presented below share a single source sample, sequenced in a study of tumor and adjacent non-tumor tissue in lung cancer. TCRbeta libraries were built with three rounds of nested PCR, modified from ARM-PCR. TCRdb re-called the multiplex PCR reads through MiXCR, storing one row per CDR3 protein. The repertoire holds 95,000 to 150,000 distinct CDR3 sequences, with 66% as singletons. RNA was extracted from bulk tissue without any cell sorting. Sequencing used lung tumor tissue. The receptors come from a man younger than 45 with non-small cell lung cancer.

This clonotype is classed as medium-sized. The gene calls are TRBV6-1 and TRBJ1-4, with D unresolved. The ends were cut back, 8 bases at V and 0 bases at J, with 10 bases in the middle. This CDR3 comprises 14 residues. Germline assignment: CDR1 MNHNS and CDR2 SASEGT. This CDR3 is CASRTLATNEKLFF. The CDR3 DNA follows: TGTGCCAGCCGGACCCTTGCAACTAATGAAAAACTGTTTTTT.

In its sample, this clonotype was seen many times. V gene TRBV29-1 combines with J gene TRBJ2-5, with D possibly being TRBD2 (5 bases). CDR3 length equals 12 residues. V gave up 3 bases and J gave up 4 bases, with 9 bases separating them. Germline lookup yields CDR1 SQVTM and CDR2 ANQGSEA. The CDR3 sequence: CSVDPGGETQYF. The CDR3 nucleotides read TGCAGCGTTGACCCAGGAGGAGAGACCCAGTACTTC.

This clonotype was detected many times. The chain recombines TRBV24-1 with TRBJ2-3, with 8 positions matching TRBD1. Germline CDR1 reads KGHDR; CDR2 reads SFDVKD. V lost 3 bases and J lost 10; bases outside the gene matches: 5. The CDR3 contains 13 residues. The CDR3 sequence is CATSDPGQGPQYF. DNA of the CDR3: TGTGCCACCAGTGATCCCGGACAGGGCCCGCAGTATTTT.

Comment on this clonotype: A junction end diverges from the germline sequence, so it may reflect a read error. The chain carries TRBV11-3 and TRBJ2-7; 8 bases are a match to TRBD1. Germline lookup yields CDR1 SGHNT and CDR2 YENEEA. The CDR3 is 14 amino acids. The CDR3 loop reads CASSHGTGVYEKYF. The CDR3 DNA reads as TGTGCCAGCAGTCACGGGACAGGAGTCTACGAGAAGTACTTC.

About this clonotype itself: This may stem from a read error, because a much larger clone lies one nucleotide away. V usage is TRBV29-1 and J usage is TRBJ1-5; D unresolved. Trimming removed 5 bases at V and 3 bases at J, with 11 bases between. The CDR3 totals 13 residues. Germline assignment: CDR1 SQVTM and CDR2 ANQGSEA. CDR3 sequence (DNA): TGCAGCGTTTATCTGGACGACAATCAGCCCCAGCATTTT. It codes for CSVYLDDNQPQHF.

Concerning this clonotype itself: The junction departs from the called germline gene at one end, perhaps through a read error. The rearrangement joins TRBV11-2 to TRBJ2-3, with D perhaps TRBD2 (6 bases). Germline assignment: CDR1 SGHAT and CDR2 FQNNGV. The CDR3 totals 18 residues. CDR3 protein: CANSLGGDQPGRADTQYF. CDR3 sequence (DNA): TGTGCCAACAGCCTGGGAGGTGATCAGCCCGGGAGAGCAGATACGCAGTATTTT. The full variable domain, completed using reference TRBV11-2 and TRBJ2-3, is EAGVAQSPRYKIIEKRQSVAFWCNPISGHATLYWYQQILGQGPKLLIQFQNNGVVDDSQLPKDRFSAERLKGVDSTLKIQPAKLEDSAVYLCANSLGGDQPGRADTQYFGPGTRLTVL.

This clonotype has only one observation. Compared with germline, one end of the junction differs, possibly owing to a read error. The chain recombines TRBV11-2 with TRBJ2-3, with a weak D call TRBD1 (6 bases). This CDR3 region has 13 residues. Germline assignment: CDR1 SGHAT and CDR2 FQNNGV. The CDR3 bases are TGTGCCAGCAGCTTAGATAGGACAGATACGCGGTATTTT. This codes for CASSLDRTDTRYF.

With respect to this clonotype: The junction and the germline gene differ at one end; a read error may be behind it. The CDR3 sequence: CTSRKPGPSNSPLHF. CDR3 nucleotide sequence: TGTACCAGCAGAAAGCCGGGACCTAGTAATTCACCCCTCCACTTT. The rearrangement joins TRBV12-3 or TRBV12-4 to TRBJ1-6, with D perhaps matching TRBD1 (5 bases). The length of the CDR3 is 15 residues.

CDR3 DNA: TGCAGTGCTAGCCCGCGGGGGGGGTGGAATGAGCAGTTCTTC. The encoded protein is CSASPRGGWNEQFF. V gene TRBV20-1 combines with J gene TRBJ2-1; TRBD2 matches 9 bases. The length of the CDR3 is 14 residues. Germline V gene sequence: CDR1 DFQATT, CDR2 SNEGSKA (reference sequence). Unmatched junction bases numbered 7, after V lost 3 bases and J lost 7 bases.

A remark on this clonotype: Just one base apart from a much larger clone, this may be a read error. The chain links TRBV4-1 to TRBJ2-4; TRBD1 or TRBD2 may be the D gene (7 bases each). The germline CDR1 and CDR2 sequences are MGHRA and YSYEKL. This CDR3 has 18 amino acids. CDR3 DNA: TGCGCCAGCAGCCACCTGAGTGGCAGGGGGGGGGCCAGAAACATTCAGTACTTC. This translates into CASSHLSGRGGARNIQYF.

Points on this clonotype: Without the conserved terminal phenylalanine or tryptophan, this CDR3 likely stems from a read error. This chain links TRBV4-1 with TRBJ2-4; TRBD1 is a possible D gene (5 bases). The germline V gene has CDR1 MGHRA and CDR2 YSYEKL. CDR3 size: 19 residues. Trimming stripped 11 bases from V and 0 bases from J, with 29 bases between. This chain's CDR3 is CAFSQDQNGQGLAKNIQYL. CDR3 DNA: TGCGCCTTCAGCCAAGATCAAAATGGGCAGGGCTTAGCCAAAAACATTCAGTACTTA.

The table lists this clonotype with a count of one. The CDR3 does not end in the conserved phenylalanine or tryptophan, so this is likely a read error. The chain joins TRBV6-1 to TRBJ1-1; no reliable D call. The CDR3 totals 14 residues. Germline values: CDR1 MNHNS, CDR2 SASEGT. The CDR3 sequence: CTSSTTQRNTEAFS. The CDR3 nucleotides read TGTACCAGCAGTACTACCCAAAGGAACACTGAAGCTTTCTCT.

As concerns this clonotype: Lacking the conserved final phenylalanine or tryptophan, this CDR3 likely reflects a read error. The chain couples TRBV20-1 to TRBJ2-1, with TRBD2 matching 10 bases. The CDR3 has 18 amino acids. The V gene end was trimmed by 6 bases and the J gene end by 0 bases; junction bases not matched to a gene: 14. Per the germline V gene, CDR1 is DFQATT and CDR2 is SNEGSKA (reference sequence). This CDR3 is CSARHTSGDRSSYNEQFI. DNA of the CDR3: TGCAGTGCCAGGCATACTAGCGGGGACCGTAGCTCCTACAATGAGCAGTTCATC.

As regards this clonotype: One junction end disagrees with the germline gene, perhaps due to a read error. The chain carries TRBV11-2 and TRBJ2-1; maybe TRBD2 (5 bases). The V gene's germline CDR1 is SGHAT and CDR2 FQNNGV. The CDR3 covers 16 residues. CDR3 amino acids: CASSVYASTSYNEQLF. DNA for the CDR3: TGTGCCAGCAGCGTATATGCTAGCACGTCCTATAATGAGCAGCTCTTC.

About this clonotype itself: One end of the junction does not line up with germline, which may come from a read error. This chain uses TRBV6-1 with TRBJ1-3; D ambiguous. The germline CDR1 and CDR2 sequences are MNHNS and SASEGT. The CDR3 is 16 amino acids. CDR3 DNA: TGTGCCAGCAGTGAAGCGCTTGGAGCGTCTGGAACCACCATATATTTT. The encoded protein is CASSEALGASGTTIYF.

Concerning this clonotype itself: An end of the junction does not agree with germline; a read error may underlie this. V usage is TRBV11-1 and J usage is TRBJ2-5, with D tentatively TRBD2 (5 bases). Germline loops: CDR1 SGHAT, CDR2 FQDESV (reference sequence). This CDR3 region has 15 residues. The CDR3, as DNA: TGTACCGGCAGCTTAGCTGGTCATCTCGGGGAGACCCAATACTTC. It codes for CTGSLAGHLGETQYF.

In the case of this clonotype: One junction end disagrees with the germline gene, perhaps due to a read error. The chain has TRBV6-2 or TRBV6-3 and TRBJ2-5; D remains unclear. CDR1 and CDR2 (germline): MNHEY, SVGEGT. The CDR3 extends over 13 amino acids. The CDR3 loop reads CASSYSAEEAQYF. The CDR3 nucleotides are TGTGCCAGTAGTTACTCGGCGGAAGAGGCCCAGTACTTC.

A note on this clonotype: Possible read error: a much larger clone is one base away. V gene TRBV20-1 combines with J gene TRBJ1-4; TRBD1 matches 7 bases. The CDR3 has 15 residues. V lost 6 bases and J lost 7; bases outside the gene matches: 14. Germline CDR1 reads DFQATT; CDR2 reads SNEGSKA (reference sequence). CDR3 sequence reads: CSATRTGTEAEKLFF. The CDR3 DNA reads as TGCAGTGCAACTAGGACGGGGACAGAGGCTGAAAAACTGTTTTTT.